This T cell receptor (beta chain) came from a study of cytomegalovirus exposure and HLA in healthy donors. General study points: Later analysis identified a missense DCLRE1C variant that was linked to TCR beta V- and J-gene trimming.

Germline assignment: CDR1 SGHRS and CDR2 YFSETQ. The CDR3 sequence is 16 residues long. V was trimmed by 1 base and J by 7 bases, leaving 15 bases between them. On this clone itself: Its antigen is still unknown.

13 Jbeta primers and 60 Vbeta primers were used for the PCR. Clones were sequenced by immunoSEQ multiplex PCR, and TCRdb holds only the in-frame ones, with some missing. The top ten hold 1.5% to 2% of the sample, which has roughly 190,000 clones, around nine tenths seen once. V usage is TRBV5-1 and J usage is TRBJ1-6, with D possibly being TRBD1 (5 bases). The sequence was collected from a woman under 30 in good health and CMV-seronegative. Sequences were obtained from PBMCs. CDR3 loop: CASSLTFRVRNSPLHF. CDR3 coding DNA: TGCGCCAGCAGCTTGACTTTCAGGGTCAGGAATTCACCCCTCCACTTT.